Each of the 23 T cell receptor beta chains below was sequenced from the same sample in a study of shared clonotypes between healthy human individuals. Assay: immunoSEQ multiplex PCR; the TCRdb copy retains only in-frame clones and omits some. Among some 630,000 clones listed, roughly 95% were seen once. Only CD45RO-negative cells positively selected for CCR7 counted as naive CD8 cells, so terminally differentiated effector memory CD45RA+ cells were excluded. The sequenced sample was naive CD8+ T cells sorted from blood. These receptors originate from a woman in her twenties or thirties in good health.

The chain is built from TRBV14 and TRBJ2-7; D ambiguous. CDR1 is SGHDN and CDR2 is FVKESK in the germline V gene. The CDR3 totals 14 residues. V was clipped by 2 bases and J by 2 bases, with 10 bases between them. The CDR3 sequence is CASSQRQSPYEQYF. The DNA for the CDR3 is TGTGCCAGCAGCCAAAGACAAAGTCCCTACGAGCAGTACTTC. The whole variable domain, filled in from reference TRBV14 and TRBJ2-7, reads EAGVTQFPSHSVIEKGQTVTLRCDPISGHDNLYWYRRVMGKEIKFLLHFVKESKQDESGMPNNRFLAERTGGTYSTLKVQPAELEDSGVYFCASSQRQSPYEQYFGPGTRLTVT.

The CDR3 bases are TGTGCCAGCAGGCAGGTGCATAATGAAAAACTGTTTTTT. Its protein is CASRQVHNEKLFF. The V gene is TRBV21-1, the J gene TRBJ1-4; TRBD1, the D gene given by the table, was not confirmed from the DNA. TRBV21-1 is tagged as a pseudogene. The CDR3 is 13 amino acids.

The J gene is TRBJ1-1, the V gene TRBV29-1, with 8 nucleotides matching TRBD1. Germline assignment: CDR1 SQVTM and CDR2 ANQGSEA. The V segment lost 4 bases and the J segment 4 bases; nucleotides outside the gene matches: 5. The CDR3 loop spans 13 amino acids. The CDR3 spells CSVVNRGATEAFF. CDR3 DNA sequence: TGCAGCGTTGTTAACAGGGGGGCCACTGAAGCTTTCTTT.

The rearrangement uses TRBV6-6 and TRBJ2-7; the D is unclear. The CDR3 is made up of 11 amino acids. The V gene lost 5 bases and the J gene lost 3 bases, with 5 bases spanning the gap. The germline V gene has CDR1 MNHNY and CDR2 SVGAGI (reference sequence). CDR3: CASSGSYEQYF. The CDR3, as DNA: TGTGCCAGCAGTGGCAGCTACGAGCAGTACTTC.

V gene TRBV27 combines with J gene TRBJ2-7; D unresolved. Germline CDR1 MNHEY, CDR2 SMNVEV (reference sequence). The CDR3 has 16 amino acids. The V gene lost 3 bases and the J gene lost 3 bases, with 18 bases spanning the gap. This chain's CDR3 is CASSFGLGVPYYEQYF. The CDR3 bases are TGTGCCAGCAGTTTTGGGCTTGGGGTACCCTACTACGAGCAGTACTTC.

V usage is TRBV5-6 and J usage is TRBJ1-3, with TRBD1 matching over 7 bases. The CDR3 covers 15 residues. V lost 4 bases to trimming and J lost 0 bases; unmatched junction nucleotides: 4. Germline assignment: CDR1 SGHDT and CDR2 YYEEEE. Written as DNA, the CDR3 is TGTGCCAGCAGCGTGGGACAGAGCTCTGGAAACACCATATATTTT. As protein: CASSVGQSSGNTIYF.

This clone appeared a single time. The chain combines TRBV9 with TRBJ2-1, with D perhaps matching TRBD1 (6 bases). The CDR3 is 15 residues long. V dropped 3 bases and J dropped 7 bases, with 17 bases sitting between them. The germline V gene has CDR1 SGDLS and CDR2 YYNGEE. CDR3 loop: CASSATGTLGNEQFF. Here the CDR3 DNA reads TGTGCCAGCAGCGCCACCGGGACACTGGGGAATGAGCAGTTCTTC.

This rearrangement joins TRBV10-2 to TRBJ2-2; tentative D call: TRBD1 (5 bases). CDR3 length: 12 residues. The V gene's germline CDR1 is WSHSY and CDR2 SAAADI. V lost 7 bases, J lost 4 bases, and 7 bases lay in between. The CDR3 sequence: CASIQGTGELFF. In DNA, the CDR3 is TGCGCCAGCATTCAGGGCACCGGGGAGCTGTTTTTT.

The V gene is TRBV27, the J gene TRBJ1-1; 7 nucleotides match TRBD1. The CDR3 is made up of 14 amino acids. Germline V lookup: CDR1 MNHEY, CDR2 SMNVEV (reference sequence). Trimming removed 2 bases from V and 6 bases from J; junction bases left unmatched: 6. CDR3 DNA sequence: TGTGCCAGCAGTTTAGCACAGGGGTTGCCTGAAGCTTTCTTT. It codes for CASSLAQGLPEAFF.

V and J are TRBV14 and TRBJ1-3, with D unresolved. Germline V CDR1 and CDR2: SGHDN, FVKESK. V was shortened by 0 bases and J by 4 bases, with 7 bases between the two germline ends. There are 14 residues in the CDR3. CDR3 protein: CASSQDLGGNTIYF. The DNA of the CDR3 is TGTGCCAGCAGCCAAGATTTGGGGGGAAACACCATATATTTT.

The J gene is TRBJ2-7, the V gene TRBV6-5; TRBD2 matches 8 bases. Germline trimming cut 6 bases from V and 4 bases from J; bases unmatched to any gene: 8. Germline CDR1 is MNHEY and CDR2 is SVGAGI. CDR3 length equals 14 residues. The CDR3 nucleotides are TGTGCCAGCAGGCCGGGACTAGAGCATTACGAGCAGTACTTC. This codes for CASRPGLEHYEQYF.

V usage is TRBV5-1 and J usage is TRBJ1-2; 8 positions agree with TRBD1. Germline CDR1 SGHRS, CDR2 YFSETQ. V gave up 4 bases and J gave up 3 bases; unmatched junction bases: 17. This CDR3 spans 18 amino acids. The CDR3 reads CASSLDPPDREGYYGYTF. The CDR3 region has the DNA TGCGCCAGCAGCCTGGACCCCCCGGACAGGGAGGGGTACTATGGCTACACCTTC.

CDR3 nucleotides: TGTGCCAGCAGCTTAAAAGGCGGGAGGGCAGAAGAGACCCAGTACTTC. As protein: CASSLKGGRAEETQYF. The chain links TRBV7-8 to TRBJ2-5; 9 bases line up with TRBD2. The germline gives CDR1 SGHVS, CDR2 FQNEAQ. Trimming at V came to 2 bases and at J to 3 bases, leaving 7 bases not matched to a gene. CDR3 size: 16 residues.

This chain links TRBV30 with TRBJ1-3; no definite D call. CDR3 length equals 14 residues. Germline-derived CDR1 and CDR2 are GTSNPN and SVGIG (reference sequence). The V and J ends lost 1 base and 2 bases respectively, with 9 bases between them. The DNA for the CDR3 is TGTGCCTGGAGTGACCTTGCCCCTGGAAACACCATATATTTT. Protein product: CAWSDLAPGNTIYF.

V gene TRBV29-1 combines with J gene TRBJ2-5; D not resolved. The tail of the sequence fits TRBJ2-7 better, so the J call may be wrong. Germline V gene lookup returns CDR1 SQVTM and CDR2 ANQGSEA. This CDR3 comprises 11 residues. This CDR3 reads CSATDSYEQYF. CDR3 coding DNA: TGCAGCGCCACAGACTCCTACGAGCAGTACTTC.

This clone showed up just once. The rearrangement uses TRBV7-6 and TRBJ2-5; unclear D gene. The CDR3 extends over 16 amino acids. Germline V gives CDR1 SGHVS, CDR2 FNYEAQ. V was pared by 1 base and J by 5 bases, with 17 bases between. CDR3 sequence: CASSLVGRKEYETQYF. Written as DNA, the CDR3 is TGTGCCAGCAGCTTAGTTGGACGAAAAGAGTACGAGACCCAGTACTTC.

The V call is TRBV29-1, the J call TRBJ2-7; D possibly uses TRBD1 or TRBD2 (5 bases each). V was cut by 5 bases and J by 1 base, with 15 bases left in between. Germline V gene data show CDR1 as SQVTM and CDR2 as ANQGSEA. This CDR3 region has 14 residues. The CDR3 DNA is TGCAGCGTTTTTGGGGCAGGGACGTCCTACGAGCAGTACTTC. Protein: CSVFGAGTSYEQYF.

This clone has a single count. The rearrangement links TRBV9 to TRBJ2-7; a possible D gene is TRBD2 (5 bases). V was pared by 4 bases and J by 7 bases, with 15 bases between. The germline gives CDR1 SGDLS, CDR2 YYNGEE. The CDR3 spans 13 residues. The CDR3, as DNA: TGTGCCAGCAGCCTTCGACAAGGCGGGGAGCAGTACTTC. This sequence encodes CASSLRQGGEQYF.

This clone was seen just once. V gene TRBV7-9 combines with J gene TRBJ2-2, with a possible D match to TRBD2 (5 bases). The CDR3 runs to 17 residues. The germline V and J ends were trimmed by 5 bases and 2 bases, with 18 bases remaining between them. Germline CDR1 is SEHNR and CDR2 is FQNEAQ (reference sequence). The CDR3: CASSRGGLGANTGELFF. In nucleotides, the CDR3 is TGTGCCAGCAGCAGAGGCGGGCTCGGAGCAAACACCGGGGAGCTGTTTTTT.

This rearrangement joins TRBV4-1 to TRBJ2-2; D is undetermined. V dropped 0 bases and J dropped 9 bases, with 5 bases sitting between them. The CDR3 extends over 12 amino acids. Germline V gives CDR1 MGHRA, CDR2 YSYEKL. For the CDR3, the DNA is TGCGCCAGCAGCCAAGAATCTCGGGAGCTGTTTTTT. Residues: CASSQESRELFF.

The CDR3 sequence: CASSLGHEAFF. The CDR3 coding sequence is TGTGCCAGCAGTCTGGGACACGAAGCTTTCTTT. V usage is TRBV5-6 and J usage is TRBJ1-1, with D possibly TRBD1 on 6 matching bases. CDR1 and CDR2 (germline): SGHDT, YYEEEE. The CDR3 is 11 residues long. V was pared by 5 bases and J by 8 bases, with 10 bases between.

The CDR3 coding sequence is TGTGCCAGCAGTGAATTGAGGGACAGGGAGAATGAGCAGTTCTTC. As protein: CASSELRDRENEQFF. The V gene is TRBV2, the J gene TRBJ2-1, with 9 positions matching TRBD1. Unmatched junction bases numbered 6, after V lost 2 bases and J lost 7 bases. The CDR3 covers 15 residues. Germline V lookup: CDR1 SNHLY, CDR2 FYNNEI.

This rearrangement joins TRBV7-9 to TRBJ2-1; 11 bases match TRBD2. Germline values: CDR1 SEHNR, CDR2 FQNEAQ (reference sequence). The V and J ends lost 1 base and 8 bases, in that order; junction bases with no gene match: 7. This CDR3 comprises 16 residues. The CDR3 protein is CASSLGTASGRYEQFF. CDR3 nucleotide sequence: TGTGCCAGCAGCTTAGGAACGGCTAGCGGGAGGTATGAGCAGTTCTTC. The whole variable domain, remainder taken from reference TRBV7-9 and TRBJ2-1, is DTGVSQNPRHKITKRGQNVTFRCDPISEHNRLYWYRQTLGQGPEFLTYFQNEAQLEKSRLLSDRFSAERPKGSFSTLEIQRTEQGDSAMYLCASSLGTASGRYEQFFGPGTRLTVL.